This paragraph covers one T cell receptor (beta chain) sequence. Its antigen is unidentified. The sample is drawn from a study of cytomegalovirus exposure and HLA in healthy donors. Study background: Genetic ancestry analysis placed 81% of the 398 donors that were genotyped in the Caucasian-associated cluster.

The study ran its PCR with 60 Vbeta and 13 Jbeta primers. The assay was immunoSEQ multiplex PCR, and TCRdb's table has in-frame clones only and misses some. The table includes 130,000 to 150,000 clones, 75% to 85% detected once. The V gene lost 2 bases and the J gene lost 10 bases, with 11 bases spanning the gap. This CDR3 spans 12 amino acids. Looked up from germline, CDR1 is SEHNR and CDR2 is FQNEAQ (reference sequence). General study findings and limits: Several of the most significant clusters appeared linked to common viral pathogens, based on a later analysis. CMV serostatus was the only recorded immune exposure for donors.

This clonotype was sampled from a woman between 18 and 30 years old in good health and CMV-seropositive. Sequenced input: PBMCs. V is TRBV7-9 and J is TRBJ1-1, with a possible D match to TRBD1 (5 bases). CDR3 in DNA: TGTGCCAGCAGCTTATCGGGGGTCGTAGCTTTCTTT. It codes for CASSLSGVVAFF.